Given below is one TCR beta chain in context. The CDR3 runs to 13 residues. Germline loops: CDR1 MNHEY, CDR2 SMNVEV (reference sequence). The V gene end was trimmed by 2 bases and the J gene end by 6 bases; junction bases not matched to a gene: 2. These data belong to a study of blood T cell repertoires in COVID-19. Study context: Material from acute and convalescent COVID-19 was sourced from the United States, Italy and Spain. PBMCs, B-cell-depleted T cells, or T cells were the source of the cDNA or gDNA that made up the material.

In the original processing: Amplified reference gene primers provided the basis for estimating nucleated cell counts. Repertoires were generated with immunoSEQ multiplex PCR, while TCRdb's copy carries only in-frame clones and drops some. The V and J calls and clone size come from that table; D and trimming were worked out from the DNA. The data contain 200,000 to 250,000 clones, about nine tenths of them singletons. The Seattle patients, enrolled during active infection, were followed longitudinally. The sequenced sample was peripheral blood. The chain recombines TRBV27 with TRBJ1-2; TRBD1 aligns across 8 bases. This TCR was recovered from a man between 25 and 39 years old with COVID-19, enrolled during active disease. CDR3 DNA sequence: TGTGCCAGCAGTTTAGGGACAGGTGATGGCTACACCTTC. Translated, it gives CASSLGTGDGYTF.